This entry is about one T cell receptor beta chain. Its antigen remains unidentified. This specimen comes from a study of high-grade serous ovarian cancer treatment subgroups. As for the study in general: Each sample yielded on average around 7,000 unique TCR beta rearrangements from around 14,000 reads.

Tumor samples were obtained before definitive surgery or chemotherapy. Clones were read by immunoSEQ multiplex PCR, and TCRdb kept only the in-frame ones, dropping some. The data show roughly 15,000 clones, 70% to 90% seen once. Study-level points and caveats: These tumor repertoires lack spatial information from bulk sequencing.

The germline V and J ends were trimmed by 4 bases and 5 bases, with 15 bases remaining between them. The CDR3 length is 14 residues. The germline gives CDR1 SGHDT, CDR2 YYEEEE. Material: tumor tissue. This TCR was sampled from a human donor with high-grade serous ovarian cancer. The chain carries TRBV5-6 and TRBJ2-5; D tentatively fits TRBD1 or TRBD2 (5 bases each). The CDR3 coding sequence is TGTGCCAGCAGCACGGGGCTAGAATTGGAGACCCAGTACTTC. This translates into CASSTGLELETQYF.